This T cell receptor (beta chain) is from a study of Ad26.COV2.S vaccination and SARS-CoV-2 variants. CDR3 length: 11 amino acids. Germline CDR1 and CDR2: SEHNR and FQNEAQ (reference sequence). Trimming stripped 5 bases from V and 8 bases from J, with 9 bases between. Treatment meaning: roughly 20 received Ad26.COV2.S at low or high dose, single or two shots; about 5 received placebo; per-sample allocation not given. Each sample was drawn 63 days after the first injection (of vaccine or placebo). Expressing Wuhan-strain SARS-CoV-2 spike, an Ad26 vector served as the vaccine. Data came from immunoSEQ multiplex PCR; TCRdb stores just in-frame clones and leaves some out. The sample gives roughly 390,000 clones, around nine tenths of which show up once; approximately 3.7% is in the top ten. This clone has more than one count but fewer than ten.

Material: peripheral blood, obtained in a trial of Ad26.COV2.S vaccine versus placebo. The gene calls are TRBV7-9 and TRBJ1-1; the D is unclear. The origin of this receptor is a person aged 18 to 59 who received the Ad26.COV2.S COVID-19 vaccine or a placebo. The CDR3 DNA sequence: TGTGCCAGCAGCCCTGGACCCGAAGCTTTCTTT. Translated: CASSPGPEAFF.